This TCR beta chain was sequenced during a study of cytomegalovirus exposure and HLA in healthy donors. Overall study: An analysis done earlier identified 90 million to 120 million unique TCR beta sequences from 200 million or so T cells. Of all 400 or so donors who were genotyped, under 90% belonged to the Caucasian-associated ancestry cluster.

Trimming removed 1 base at V and 6 bases at J, with 7 bases between. Germline V gene lookup returns CDR1 SGHTA and CDR2 FQGNSA. The CDR3 extends over 14 amino acids. While unrecorded immune exposures were likely, the donors were nominally healthy when sampled. 13 Jbeta primers and 60 Vbeta primers were used for the PCR. The data were produced by immunoSEQ multiplex PCR, yet TCRdb's version contains in-frame clones alone and is incomplete. The sample yields under 80,000 clones, 70% to 85% seen once. J is TRBJ1-6 and V is TRBV7-2; TRBD1 might be the D (5 bases). The sample was PBMCs. This TCR derives from a woman between 40 and 50 years old in good health and CMV-seronegative. The CDR3 region is CASSLVGGNSPLHF. The DNA of the CDR3 is TGTGCCAGCAGCTTAGTGGGGGGTAATTCACCCCTCCACTTT.